This TCR beta chain was recovered during a study of blood T cell repertoires in COVID-19. Authors' data handling: Amplification of reference gene primers was used by the study to estimate nucleated cell counts. The method was immunoSEQ multiplex PCR; TCRdb's version includes in-frame clones alone and lacks a portion of them. V and J calls and clone size are copied from that table; D and trimming were computed from the DNA. The sample contains tens of thousands of clones, approximately 84% of which appear only once. Trimming removed 2 bases from V and 7 bases from J, with 18 bases in between. Per germline, CDR1 MNHEY and CDR2 SVGAGI. The CDR3 sequence is 15 residues long.

This chain uses TRBV6-5 with TRBJ2-7; possibly TRBD2 for D (6 bases). The sample was peripheral blood. This clonotype originated in a human donor in a cohort sampled during active COVID-19. The CDR3 loop reads CASSYGGGKKREQYF. The CDR3 region has the DNA TGTGCCAGCAGTTACGGCGGCGGGAAGAAGAGAGAGCAGTACTTC.